This T cell receptor (beta chain) was sequenced in a study of T cell changes during pregnancy in multiple sclerosis. Here immunoSEQ multiplex PCR was the method, and the copy in TCRdb shows in-frame clones only, minus some. The sample has tens of thousands of clones; 90% to 95% are singletons. This CDR3 spans 15 amino acids. The V end lost 5 bases, the J end lost 4 bases, and 17 bases lay between the germline ends. Germline loops: CDR1 MNHEY, CDR2 SVGAGI. The rearrangement links TRBV6-5 to TRBJ1-2, with D possibly matching TRBD1 (6 bases). The TCR was taken from a female donor with multiple sclerosis, enrolled in a pregnancy study. The specimen was peripheral blood, collected in the second trimester of pregnancy. CDR3: CASSKSGQLSYGYTF. The CDR3 region has the DNA TGTGCCAGCAGTAAAAGCGGACAGCTAAGCTATGGCTACACCTTC.